The 18 T cell receptor beta chains reported below all come from one sample, sequenced in a study of T cells in Graves' hyperthyroidism and ophthalmopathy. The TCR beta CDR3 regions underwent amplification using RNA transcripts as the source. HTBI primers drove first-round RT-PCR of the TCR CDR3. One entry per CDR3 protein, called by TCRdb with MiXCR from the multiplex PCR reads. This sample has 35,000 to 45,000 distinct CDR3 sequences, with about 50% found just once. The sequencing sample was made of blood. The receptors stem from a woman aged 45 to 65 with Graves' hyperthyroidism that later progressed to Graves' ophthalmopathy.

Ten or more counts support this clonotype. The rearrangement links TRBV7-9 to TRBJ2-6; 9 bases are a match to TRBD2. V lost 4 bases, J lost 1 base, and 5 bases stayed unmatched. Looked up from germline, CDR1 is SEHNR and CDR2 is FQNEAQ (reference sequence). CDR3 length: 17 amino acids. This CDR3 reads CASSSGLAPSGANVLTF. CDR3 DNA: TGTGCCAGCAGCTCCGGACTAGCGCCTTCTGGGGCCAACGTCCTGACTTTC.

This clonotype was picked up one time. The chain has TRBV9 and TRBJ2-5, with D tentatively TRBD1 (6 bases). The V end was cut by 0 bases, the J end by 1 base, with 22 bases between. From germline, CDR1 is SGDLS and CDR2 YYNGEE. This CDR3 contains 19 residues. The DNA for the CDR3 is TGTGCCAGCAGCGTAGCTTTGGGTCAGGGGCACCCCCTCCAAGAGACCCAGTACTTC. Amino acid sequence: CASSVALGQGHPLQETQYF.

A note on this clonotype: A much more abundant neighbour one base away suggests this may be a read error. V gene TRBV30 combines with J gene TRBJ1-2; TRBD1 aligns across 7 bases. Germline CDR1 reads GTSNPN; CDR2 reads SVGIG (reference sequence). This CDR3 has 14 amino acids. CDR3 sequence reads: CAWSRGQTNHGYTF. For the CDR3, the DNA is TGTGCCTGGAGTAGGGGACAGACTAACCATGGCTACACCTTC.

Ten or more counts support this clonotype. The rearrangement links TRBV6-6 to TRBJ2-6, with D possibly being TRBD2 (5 bases). This CDR3 region has 15 residues. The germline V gene encodes CDR1 MNHNY and CDR2 SVGAGI (reference sequence). Trimming removed 5 bases from V and 0 bases from J, with 8 bases in between. In DNA, the CDR3 is TGTGCCAGCAGTCGAGGGCACTCTGGGGCCAACGTCCTGACTTTC. It yields the protein CASSRGHSGANVLTF.

This clonotype was observed at least ten times. The rearrangement links TRBV19 to TRBJ2-1, with D possibly matching TRBD1 (5 bases). CDR3 length: 16 amino acids. Per the germline V gene, CDR1 is LNHDA and CDR2 is SQIVND (reference sequence). Trimming left V 8 bases short and J 12 bases short, with 29 bases between. The CDR3, as DNA: TGTGCCAGTGCTGGACATTTTACCAATCCACGCAAGGGGCAGTTCTTC. This gives the protein CASAGHFTNPRKGQFF. Drawing the rest from reference TRBV19 and TRBJ2-1, the complete variable domain is DGGITQSPKYLFRKEGQNVTLSCEQNLNHDAMYWYRQDPGQGLRLIYYSQIVNDFQKGDIAEGYSVSREKKESFPLTVTSAQKNPTAFYLCASAGHFTNPRKGQFFGPGTRLTVL.

The rearrangement uses TRBV4-3 and TRBJ2-5; TRBD1 aligns across 12 bases. Germline trimming cut 4 bases from V and 5 bases from J; bases unmatched to any gene: 5. The CDR3 totals 15 residues. The V gene's germline CDR1 is LGHNA and CDR2 YSLEER. DNA for the CDR3: TGCGCCAGCAGCCGGGGACAGGGGGCGGGCGAGACCCAGTACTTC. It yields the protein CASSRGQGAGETQYF.

The V and J genes are TRBV4-1 and TRBJ1-1; D call uncertain. CDR1 is MGHRA and CDR2 is YSYEKL in the germline V gene. The V and J ends lost 0 bases and 3 bases respectively, with 2 bases between them. The CDR3 covers 12 residues. CDR3 sequence: CASSQDYTEAFF. CDR3 nucleotides: TGCGCCAGCAGCCAAGATTACACTGAAGCTTTCTTT.

About this clonotype itself: One base away lies a much larger clone, so this may be a sequencing read error. The rearrangement joins TRBV12-3 or TRBV12-4 to TRBJ2-1, with D perhaps TRBD2 (6 bases). Trimming cost V 0 bases and J 0 bases, with 15 bases left between them. The CDR3 totals 18 residues. The CDR3 DNA reads as TGTGCCAGCAGTTTAGCGGGGACTGGACATCCCTCCTACAATGAGCAGTTCTTC. This encodes CASSLAGTGHPSYNEQFF.

The chain employs TRBV20-1 and TRBJ2-7, with TRBD2 identical over 14 bases. The CDR3 has 13 amino acids. Germline V gene lookup returns CDR1 DFQATT and CDR2 SNEGSKA (reference sequence). The J segment lost 12 bases and the V segment lost 5 bases, leaving 9 bases of the junction unmatched. Here the CDR3 DNA reads TGCAGTGCTTCGGGACTAGCGGGAGAGGCGTCGTACTTC. Translated: CSASGLAGEASYF.

The genes are TRBV7-9 and TRBJ1-5; possibly TRBD1 for D (5 bases). Germline V gene sequence: CDR1 SEHNR, CDR2 FQNEAQ (reference sequence). V was clipped by 0 bases and J by 1 base, with 16 bases between them. The CDR3 is 18 amino acids. CDR3 nucleotide sequence: TGTGCCAGCAGCTTAGCGGGGGACCCCGGGCCCAGCAATCAGCCCCAGCATTTT. Protein: CASSLAGDPGPSNQPQHF.

This chain joins TRBV20-1 and TRBJ2-1; D possibly corresponds to TRBD1 (5 bases). The length of the CDR3 is 14 residues. With 5 bases removed from V and 7 bases from J, the gap between germline ends came to 18 bases. Germline V CDR1 and CDR2: DFQATT, SNEGSKA (reference sequence). This CDR3 is CSAPPSGFDNEQFF. The CDR3 DNA reads TGCAGTGCTCCGCCTTCAGGGTTTGATAATGAGCAGTTCTTC.

This clonotype is medium-sized by share. The rearrangement links TRBV11-3 to TRBJ1-6, with 8 positions matching TRBD1. V shed 5 bases and J 9 bases; nucleotides not matched to a gene: 9. Germline CDR1 SGHNT, CDR2 YENEEA. There are 15 residues in the CDR3. CDR3 sequence (DNA): TGTGCCAGCAGCCCGCGGACAGGGTCGAGTTCACCCCTCCACTTT. It is translated as CASSPRTGSSSPLHF. Complete variable domain (other parts from reference TRBV11-3 and TRBJ1-6): EAGVVQSPRYKIIEKKQPVAFWCNPISGHNTLYWYLQNLGQGPELLIRYENEEAVDDSQLPKDRFSAERLKGVDSTLKIQPAELGDSAVYLCASSPRTGSSSPLHFGNGTRLTVT.

This clonotype was detected ten times or more. The chain recombines TRBV9 with TRBJ2-3; possible D gene TRBD2, 6 bases. The CDR3 spans 17 residues. Trimming cost V 1 base and J 2 bases, with 17 bases left between them. CDR1 is SGDLS and CDR2 is YYNGEE in the germline V gene. Here the CDR3 reads CASSVWEAGGLTDTQYF. CDR3 DNA sequence: TGTGCCAGCAGCGTATGGGAAGCGGGCGGGCTCACAGATACGCAGTATTTT.

As to this clonotype: This may arise from a read error, as a much more abundant clone is one base away. V is TRBV30 and J is TRBJ2-7; D uncertain. The CDR3 runs to 15 residues. Germline loops: CDR1 GTSNPN, CDR2 SVGIG (reference sequence). Trimming cost V 5 bases and J 5 bases, with 22 bases left between them. The CDR3 nucleotides are TGTGCCTGGGGTGGCCCCCAGGACCCCGGTCACGAGCAGTACTTC. This translates into CAWGGPQDPGHEQYF. Filled out from reference TRBV30 and TRBJ2-7, the complete variable domain reads SQTIHQWPATLVQPVGSPLSLECTVEGTSNPNLYWYRQAAGRGLQLLFYSVGIGQISSEVPQNLSASRPQDRQFILSSKKLLLSDSGFYLCAWGGPQDPGHEQYFGPGTRLTVT.

The sample holds many counts of this clonotype. The V and J genes are TRBV12-3 or TRBV12-4 and TRBJ1-1; D is undetermined. The CDR3 extends over 14 amino acids. V was cut by 3 bases and J by 1 base, with 9 bases left in between. The CDR3, as DNA: TGTGCCAGCAGTTTTTGGGTTCAGAACACTGAAGCTTTCTTT. Translation gives CASSFWVQNTEAFF.

This clonotype was observed many times. The chain links TRBV27 to TRBJ2-6; D not certain. Trimming removed 3 bases from V and 0 bases from J, with 6 bases in between. The CDR3 loop spans 15 amino acids. Germline V gives CDR1 MNHEY, CDR2 SMNVEV (reference sequence). The CDR3 nucleotides read TGTGCCAGCAGTTTTGTGGGCTCTGGGGCCAACGTCCTGACTTTC. Translation: CASSFVGSGANVLTF.

This clonotype has at least ten counts. The J gene is TRBJ1-3, the V gene TRBV5-1; D perhaps matches TRBD1 (6 bases). Germline loops: CDR1 SGHRS, CDR2 YFSETQ. The CDR3 totals 15 residues. Trimming left V 3 bases short and J 1 base short, with 11 bases between. The CDR3 loop is CASSSTGSSGNTIYF. CDR3 coding DNA: TGCGCCAGCAGCTCAACAGGGTCGTCTGGAAACACCATATATTTT.

V usage is TRBV20-1 and J usage is TRBJ2-3, with D uncertain. The J call may be mistaken, given a closer DNA end match to TRBJ1-5. Germline assignment: CDR1 DFQATT and CDR2 SNEGSKA (reference sequence). The CDR3 consists of 14 residues. CDR3 sequence (DNA): TGCAGTGCTAGACTAGCGGGAGTGGCAGATATGCAGCATTTT. This translates into CSARLAGVADMQHF.